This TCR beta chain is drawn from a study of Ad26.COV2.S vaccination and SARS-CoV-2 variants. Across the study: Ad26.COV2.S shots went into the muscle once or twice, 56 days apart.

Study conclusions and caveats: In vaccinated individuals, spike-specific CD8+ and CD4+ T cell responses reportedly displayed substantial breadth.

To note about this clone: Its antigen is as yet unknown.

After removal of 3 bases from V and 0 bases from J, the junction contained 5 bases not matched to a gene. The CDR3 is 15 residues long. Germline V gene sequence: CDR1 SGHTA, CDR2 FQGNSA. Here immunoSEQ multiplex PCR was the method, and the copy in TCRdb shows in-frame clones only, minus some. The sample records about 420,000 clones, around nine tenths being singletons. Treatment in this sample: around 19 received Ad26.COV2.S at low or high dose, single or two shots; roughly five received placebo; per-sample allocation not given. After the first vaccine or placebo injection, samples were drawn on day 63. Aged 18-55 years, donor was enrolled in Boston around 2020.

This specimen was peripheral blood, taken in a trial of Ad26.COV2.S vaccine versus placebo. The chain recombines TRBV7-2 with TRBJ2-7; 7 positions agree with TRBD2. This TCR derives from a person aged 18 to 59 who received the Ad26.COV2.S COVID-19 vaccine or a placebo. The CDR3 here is CASSLGGYNSYEQYF. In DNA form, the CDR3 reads TGTGCCAGCAGCTTGGGAGGGTACAACTCCTACGAGCAGTACTTC. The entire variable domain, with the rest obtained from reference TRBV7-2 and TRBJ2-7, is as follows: GAGVSQSPSNKVTEKGKDVELRCDPISGHTALYWYRQSLGQGLEFLIYFQGNSAPDKSGLPSDRFSAERTGGSVSTLTIQRTQQEDSAVYLCASSLGGYNSYEQYFGPGTRLTVT.